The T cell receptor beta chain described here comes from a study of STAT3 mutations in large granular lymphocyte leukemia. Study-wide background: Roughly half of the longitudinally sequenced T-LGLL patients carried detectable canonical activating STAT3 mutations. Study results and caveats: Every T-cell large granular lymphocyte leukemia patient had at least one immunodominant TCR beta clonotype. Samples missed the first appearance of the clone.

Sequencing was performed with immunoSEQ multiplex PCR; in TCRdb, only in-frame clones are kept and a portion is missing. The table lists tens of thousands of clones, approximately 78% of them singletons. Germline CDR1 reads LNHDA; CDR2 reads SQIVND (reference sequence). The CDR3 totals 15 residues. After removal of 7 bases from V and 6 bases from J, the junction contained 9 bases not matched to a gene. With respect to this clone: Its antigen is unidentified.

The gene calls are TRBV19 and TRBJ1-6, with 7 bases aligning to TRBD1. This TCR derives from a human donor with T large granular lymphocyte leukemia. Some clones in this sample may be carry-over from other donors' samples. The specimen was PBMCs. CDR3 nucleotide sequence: TGTGCCAGTAACCTAAAGGGGACAGCTAATTCACCCCTCCACTTT. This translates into CASNLKGTANSPLHF.